This TCR beta chain was recorded in a study of control samples from healthy donors and cancer patients. This clone was recorded once. The germline gives CDR1 MNHEY, CDR2 SVGAGI. CDR3 length: 15 amino acids. V shed 4 bases, J shed 4 bases, and the junction held 5 bases outside the gene matches. Using immunoSEQ multiplex PCR, the repertoire was profiled, and TCRdb retains in-frame clones only, with some absent. The sample yields approximately 88,000 clones, about 89% seen once. Sequenced sample: blood. The rearrangement uses TRBV6-5 and TRBJ2-3; 10 bases line up with TRBD2. The sequence was obtained from a woman aged 25 to 45 in good health. As DNA, the CDR3 is TGTGCCAGCAGTTGGACTAGCGGAATCCCAGATACGCAGTATTTT. Encoded protein: CASSWTSGIPDTQYF.